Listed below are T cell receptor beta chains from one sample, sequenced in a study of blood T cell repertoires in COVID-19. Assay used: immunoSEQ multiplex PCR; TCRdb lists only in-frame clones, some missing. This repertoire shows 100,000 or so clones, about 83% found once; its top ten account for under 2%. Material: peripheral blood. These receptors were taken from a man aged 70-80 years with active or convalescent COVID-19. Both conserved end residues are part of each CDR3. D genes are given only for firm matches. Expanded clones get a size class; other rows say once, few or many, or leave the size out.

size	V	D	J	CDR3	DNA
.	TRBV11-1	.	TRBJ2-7	CASTKSGSDYEQYF	TGTGCCAGCACCAAATCCGGGAGCGACTACGAGCAGTACTTC
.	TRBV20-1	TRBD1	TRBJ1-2	CSASTKQGIRGYTF	TGCAGTGCTAGTACAAAACAGGGGATTCGTGGCTACACCTTC
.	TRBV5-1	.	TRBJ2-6	CASSFSPGLEANVLTF	TGCGCCAGCAGCTTCTCCCCGGGTTTGGAGGCCAACGTCCTGACTTTC
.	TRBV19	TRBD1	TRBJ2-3	CASSPDRGLEDTQYF	TGTGCCAGTAGTCCGGACAGGGGGCTTGAAGATACGCAGTATTTT
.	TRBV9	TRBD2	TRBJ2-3	CASSALTSGGTQYF	TGTGCCAGCAGCGCCCTGACTAGCGGGGGGACCCAGTATTTT
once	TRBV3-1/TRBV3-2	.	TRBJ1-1	CASSQAQGTEAFF	TGTGCCAGCAGCCAAGCCCAGGGCACTGAAGCTTTCTTT
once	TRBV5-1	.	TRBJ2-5	CASSSRDTQYF	TGCGCCAGCAGTAGCAGAGATACCCAGTACTTC
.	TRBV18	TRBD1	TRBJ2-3	CASSPQGAGDTQYF	TGTGCCAGCTCACCACAGGGGGCCGGAGATACGCAGTATTTT
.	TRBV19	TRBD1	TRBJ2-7	CASGTGYEQYF	TGTGCCAGCGGGACAGGCTACGAGCAGTACTTC
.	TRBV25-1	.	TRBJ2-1	CASSGSGLWEFF	TGTGCCAGCAGTGGCTCGGGACTCTGGGAGTTCTTC
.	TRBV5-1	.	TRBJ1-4	CASSSGGLGEKLFF	TGCGCCAGCAGCTCGGGGGGGCTAGGAGAAAAACTGTTTTTT
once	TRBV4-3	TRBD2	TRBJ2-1	CASSRSDGGSGGFEQFF	TGCGCCAGCAGCCGATCGGACGGTGGGAGCGGGGGATTTGAGCAGTTCTTC
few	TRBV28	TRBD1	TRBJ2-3	CASPPTGGITDTQYF	TGTGCCAGCCCCCCGACAGGGGGCATCACAGATACGCAGTATTTT
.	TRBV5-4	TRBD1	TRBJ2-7	CASSEGQGSREYF	TGTGCCAGCAGCGAGGGACAGGGGAGTCGGGAGTACTTC
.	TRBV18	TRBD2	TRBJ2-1	CASSPQLAGHNEQFF	TGTGCCAGCTCACCGCAGTTAGCGGGGCACAATGAGCAGTTCTTC
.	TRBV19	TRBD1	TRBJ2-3	CASSIGQGAADTQYF	TGTGCCAGTAGTATCGGGCAGGGGGCCGCAGATACGCAGTATTTT
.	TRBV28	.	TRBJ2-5	CASSFRPRETQYF	TGTGCCAGCAGTTTTAGACCTAGGGAGACCCAGTACTTC
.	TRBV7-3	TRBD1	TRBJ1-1	CASSHTGTENTEAFF	TGTGCCAGCAGCCATACAGGGACAGAGAACACTGAAGCTTTCTTT
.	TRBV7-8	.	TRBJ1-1	CASSIQGTQNTEAFF	TGTGCCAGCAGCATCCAGGGGACGCAGAACACTGAAGCTTTCTTT
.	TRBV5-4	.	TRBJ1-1	CASSLFIQNTEAFF	TGTGCCAGCAGCTTATTCATCCAGAACACTGAAGCTTTCTTT
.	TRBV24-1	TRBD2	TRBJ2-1	CATSERGRTSDYNEQFF	TGTGCCACCAGTGAAAGGGGAAGGACTAGCGACTACAATGAGCAGTTCTTC
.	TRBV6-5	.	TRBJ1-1	CASKGGTEAFF	TGTGCCAGCAAGGGAGGGACTGAAGCTTTCTTT
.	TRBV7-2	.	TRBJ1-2	CASSLVRDGSYGYTF	TGTGCCAGCAGCTTAGTACGGGATGGCTCCTATGGCTACACCTTC
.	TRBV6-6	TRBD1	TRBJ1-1	CASIGQGIGAEAFF	TGTGCCAGCATAGGACAGGGAATTGGGGCTGAAGCTTTCTTT
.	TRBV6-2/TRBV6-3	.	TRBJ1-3	CASSYPRLSGNTIYF	TGTGCCAGCAGTTACCCCAGGCTCTCTGGAAACACCATATATTTT
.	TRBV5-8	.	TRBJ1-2	CASSLRGQFYGYTF	TGTGCCAGCAGCTTGAGGGGCCAGTTTTATGGCTACACCTTC
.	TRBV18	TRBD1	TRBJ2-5	CASSQYRGREETQYF	TGTGCCAGCTCACAATACAGGGGGCGCGAAGAGACCCAGTACTTC
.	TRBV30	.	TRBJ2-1	CAWSLQLEGFQFF	TGTGCCTGGAGCCTCCAACTAGAAGGGTTTCAGTTCTTC
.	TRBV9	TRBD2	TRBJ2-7	CASSPRPSGGYEQYF	TGTGCCAGCAGCCCCCGCCCTAGCGGGGGCTACGAGCAGTACTTC
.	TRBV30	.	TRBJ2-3	CAWSVSPSTDTQYF	TGTGCCTGGAGTGTGTCCCCTAGCACAGATACGCAGTATTTT
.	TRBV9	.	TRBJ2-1	CASSVGLGQAYNEQFF	TGTGCCAGCAGCGTGGGGTTGGGACAAGCGTACAATGAGCAGTTCTTC
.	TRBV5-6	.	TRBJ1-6	CASSPPPGDYNSPLHF	TGTGCCAGCAGCCCCCCCCCAGGGGACTATAATTCACCCCTCCACTTT
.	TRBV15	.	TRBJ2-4	CATSRDAATKNIQYF	TGTGCCACCAGCAGAGATGCAGCGACCAAAAACATTCAGTACTTC
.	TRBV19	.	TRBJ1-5	CASSHPGGANQPQHF	TGTGCCAGTAGTCACCCGGGGGGGGCGAATCAGCCCCAGCATTTT
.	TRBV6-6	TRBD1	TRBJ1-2	CASSLTGTYGYTF	TGTGCCAGCAGCTTGACAGGGACCTATGGCTACACCTTC
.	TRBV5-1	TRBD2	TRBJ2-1	CATAGGAAYNEQFF	TGCGCCACCGCCGGGGGGGCTGCCTACAATGAGCAGTTCTTC
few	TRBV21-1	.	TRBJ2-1	CASSPGRGTGNEQFF	TGTGCCAGCAGTCCAGGACGGGGGACCGGCAATGAGCAGTTCTTC
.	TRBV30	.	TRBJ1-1	CAWSSSGGNTEAFF	TGTGCCTGGAGTTCTTCGGGGGGCAACACTGAAGCTTTCTTT
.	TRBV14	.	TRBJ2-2	CASSQALNTGELFF	TGTGCCAGCAGCCAAGCCTTGAACACCGGGGAGCTGTTTTTT
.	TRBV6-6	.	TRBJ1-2	CASSLITGIQTNYGYTF	TGTGCCAGCAGTCTTATAACAGGGATACAGACTAACTATGGCTACACCTTC
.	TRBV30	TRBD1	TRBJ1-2	CAWSPVMDRVNYGYTF	TGTGCCTGGAGTCCCGTGATGGACAGGGTTAACTATGGCTACACCTTC
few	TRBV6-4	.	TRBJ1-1	CASSSHGGNTEAFF	TGTGCCAGCAGTTCTCACGGGGGGAACACTGAAGCTTTCTTT
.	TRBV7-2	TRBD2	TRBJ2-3	CASSRLAGDTDTQYF	TGTGCCAGCAGCAGACTAGCGGGGGACACAGATACGCAGTATTTT
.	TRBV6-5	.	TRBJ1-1	CASSYSRGMNTEAFF	TGTGCCAGCAGTTACTCAAGGGGCATGAACACTGAAGCTTTCTTT